This T cell receptor beta chain was observed in a study of T cell responses to AZD1222 COVID-19 vaccine. The study's findings and limits: Nearly half of unique spike-specific TCRs reportedly avoided B.1.351 and B.1.1.7 mutated regions. Spike-specific TCR breadth and depth were elevated following two AZD1222 doses. Spike-wide coverage was observed for vaccine-associated CD4 TCRs, with dominant responses at 160-218 and 743-854.

Some clones are missing from TCRdb's copy, which holds only in-frame ones; the method was immunoSEQ multiplex PCR. The profile shows some 120,000 clones, around 87% of them singletons. A remark on this clone: Its antigen remains unidentified.

Trimming stripped 6 bases from V and 3 bases from J, with 12 bases between. CDR3 length: 14 residues. Per germline, CDR1 MNHEY and CDR2 SVGAGI. This specimen consisted of peripheral blood, obtained on day 0 of AZD1222 vaccination. The receptor was derived from an adult in good health. The chain links TRBV6-5 to TRBJ1-5; D not certain. DNA for the CDR3: TGTGCCAGCAGAATGGTAGGGCACAATCAGCCCCAGCATTTT. Protein sequence: CASRMVGHNQPQHF.